This entry features one T cell receptor (beta chain) sequence. The antigen is not known. These data originate in a study of cytomegalovirus exposure and HLA in healthy donors. Study as a whole: When 350 to 500 donors were genotyped, over 80% of them were found to fall in the Caucasian-associated ancestry cluster. General study results and limits: Evidence from a later analysis indicated that most CMV-associated TCR beta chains looked HLA-restricted.

This PCR relied on a set of 60 Vbeta primers and 13 Jbeta primers. The repertoire was sequenced with immunoSEQ multiplex PCR; TCRdb's copy has only in-frame clones and lacks some. Here the sample spans approximately 190,000 clones, approximately 88% being singletons. The germline gives CDR1 SNHLY, CDR2 FYNNEI. The trim removed 5 bases at V and 7 bases at J, leaving 5 bases unmatched. This CDR3 spans 13 amino acids. Specimen: PBMCs. This sequence originates from a woman in her fifties or sixties in good health and CMV-seropositive. This sequence joins TRBV2 and TRBJ1-2, with TRBD1 matching 9 bases. The CDR3 DNA follows: TGTGCCAGCAGTAGGGACAGGGAGCCTGGCTACACCTTC. Protein: CASSRDREPGYTF.